These T cell receptor beta chains were read from a single sample in a study of lung T cells in sarcoidosis with Löfgren's syndrome. TCRdb redid the calling of the reads with MiXCR, one entry per CDR3 protein. Of about 19,000 distinct CDR3 sequences listed, around 23% are singletons. Sequenced: CD4+ T cells from bronchoalveolar lavage. Receptors were obtained from a human donor with sarcoidosis (Löfgren's syndrome or another form), or a control subject (not recorded which). The CDR3 runs from the conserved cysteine through the conserved F or W. Fields, in order: V gene, D gene, clone size, J gene, CDR3 protein, CDR3 DNA. The D gene is left open where the match is weak. Clone size is not always given. Where it is, it says once, few, many or a class for expanded clones.

v_gene: TRBV20-1
d_gene: TRBD2
abundance: many
j_gene: TRBJ2-7
CDR3aa: CSGLAGSSYEQYF
CDR3nt: TGCAGTGGACTAGCGGGCAGCTCCTACGAGCAGTACTTC

v_gene: TRBV7-2
d_gene: -
abundance: many
j_gene: TRBJ2-1
CDR3aa: CASSLRARLNEQFF
CDR3nt: TGTGCCAGCAGCCTCCGGGCTAGACTCAATGAGCAGTTCTTC

v_gene: TRBV18
d_gene: TRBD1
abundance: few
j_gene: TRBJ1-4
CDR3aa: CASSPGQGRTNEKLFF
CDR3nt: TGTGCCAGCTCACCGGGACAGGGACGGACTAATGAAAAACTGTTTTTT

v_gene: TRBV2
d_gene: TRBD1
abundance: -
j_gene: TRBJ2-3
CDR3aa: CASSPGGIADTQYF
CDR3nt: TGTGCCAGTTCTCCAGGGGGTATTGCGGATACGCAGTATTTT

v_gene: TRBV28
d_gene: TRBD1
abundance: many
j_gene: TRBJ2-5
CDR3aa: CASNFLDRGKEETQYF
CDR3nt: TGTGCCAGCAACTTTCTTGACAGGGGAAAGGAAGAGACCCAGTACTTC

v_gene: TRBV5-4
d_gene: -
abundance: many
j_gene: TRBJ2-1
CDR3aa: CASSSRDFTDYNEQFF
CDR3nt: TGTGCCAGCAGCTCTAGGGACTTCACAGATTACAATGAGCAGTTCTTC

v_gene: TRBV2
d_gene: -
abundance: many
j_gene: TRBJ1-2
CDR3aa: CASSRDKTNYGYTF
CDR3nt: TGTGCCAGCAGTCGGGACAAAACTAACTATGGCTACACCTTC

v_gene: TRBV7-3
d_gene: TRBD1
abundance: few
j_gene: TRBJ1-4
CDR3aa: CASSSPSRTGTENEKLFF
CDR3nt: TGTGCCAGCAGCTCACCCTCACGGACTGGGACAGAAAATGAAAAACTGTTTTTT

v_gene: TRBV12-3/TRBV12-4
d_gene: -
abundance: many
j_gene: TRBJ1-1
CDR3aa: CASTELGRDTEAFF
CDR3nt: TGTGCCAGCACCGAATTGGGGCGGGACACTGAAGCTTTCTTT

v_gene: TRBV5-5
d_gene: -
abundance: -
j_gene: TRBJ2-2
CDR3aa: CASSLRGDGNTGELFF
CDR3nt: TGTGCCAGCAGCTTGAGAGGGGATGGGAACACCGGGGAGCTGTTTTTT

v_gene: TRBV6-1
d_gene: -
abundance: many
j_gene: TRBJ1-1
CDR3aa: CAIAGVLGTEAFF
CDR3nt: TGTGCCATCGCGGGGGTCCTGGGGACTGAAGCTTTCTTT

v_gene: TRBV28
d_gene: -
abundance: medium-sized
j_gene: TRBJ2-4
CDR3aa: CASSSDWRAKNIQYF
CDR3nt: TGTGCCAGCAGTTCGGACTGGCGAGCCAAAAACATTCAGTACTTC

v_gene: TRBV16
d_gene: -
abundance: -
j_gene: TRBJ1-1
CDR3aa: CASSQSRGDEASF
CDR3nt: TGTGCCAGCAGCCAATCGCGAGGCGATGAAGCTTCCTTT

v_gene: TRBV7-9
d_gene: TRBD2
abundance: few
j_gene: TRBJ2-7
CDR3aa: CASSPIAGGWYEQYF
CDR3nt: TGTGCCAGCAGCCCCATAGCGGGAGGGTGGTACGAGCAGTACTTC

v_gene: TRBV10-2
d_gene: -
abundance: few
j_gene: TRBJ2-7
CDR3aa: CASSERGGLYYEQYF
CDR3nt: TGCGCCAGCAGTGAGAGGGGGGGACTATACTACGAGCAGTACTTC

v_gene: TRBV4-3
d_gene: -
abundance: medium-sized
j_gene: TRBJ2-5
CDR3aa: CASSQVNQETQYF
CDR3nt: TGCGCCAGCAGCCAAGTGAACCAAGAGACCCAGTACTTC

v_gene: TRBV27
d_gene: TRBD2
abundance: medium-sized
j_gene: TRBJ2-1
CDR3aa: CATTKRGYNEQFF
CDR3nt: TGTGCCACAACCAAGCGGGGCTACAATGAGCAGTTCTTC

v_gene: TRBV6-6
d_gene: -
abundance: medium-sized
j_gene: TRBJ2-1
CDR3aa: CASSYREYNEQFF
CDR3nt: TGTGCCAGCAGTTACCGGGAGTACAATGAGCAGTTCTTC

v_gene: TRBV7-2
d_gene: -
abundance: many
j_gene: TRBJ1-3
CDR3aa: CASSLGTDSSGNTIYF
CDR3nt: TGTGCCAGCAGCTTGGGGACGGACAGCTCTGGAAACACCATATATTTT

v_gene: TRBV19
d_gene: TRBD1
abundance: many
j_gene: TRBJ2-7
CDR3aa: CASRSDRGSYEQYF
CDR3nt: TGTGCCAGTAGGAGTGACAGGGGGTCCTACGAGCAGTACTTC

v_gene: TRBV4-1
d_gene: -
abundance: many
j_gene: TRBJ1-5
CDR3aa: CASSQEGSRVDRPQHF
CDR3nt: TGCGCCAGCAGCCAAGAAGGAAGCAGGGTCGATCGGCCCCAGCATTTT

v_gene: TRBV20-1
d_gene: TRBD2
abundance: many
j_gene: TRBJ2-5
CDR3aa: CSATLPASGQETQYF
CDR3nt: TGCAGTGCCACACTACCGGCTAGCGGCCAAGAGACCCAGTACTTC

v_gene: TRBV12-3/TRBV12-4
d_gene: TRBD2
abundance: -
j_gene: TRBJ2-5
CDR3aa: CASRPGGGLQETQYF
CDR3nt: TGTGCCAGCAGGCCGGGGGGGGGATTACAAGAGACCCAGTACTTC

v_gene: TRBV5-1
d_gene: TRBD1
abundance: -
j_gene: TRBJ2-5
CDR3aa: CASSGGQQQETQYF
CDR3nt: TGCGCCAGCAGCGGGGGACAGCAACAAGAGACCCAGTACTTC

v_gene: TRBV18
d_gene: -
abundance: -
j_gene: TRBJ2-3
CDR3aa: CASSQDGADTQYF
CDR3nt: TGTGCCAGCTCCCAAGACGGCGCCGATACGCAGTATTTT

v_gene: TRBV20-1
d_gene: TRBD2
abundance: many
j_gene: TRBJ2-3
CDR3aa: CSARGLAGDSDTQYF
CDR3nt: TGCAGTGCTAGAGGACTAGCGGGAGACTCAGATACGCAGTATTTT

v_gene: TRBV4-3
d_gene: TRBD2
abundance: few
j_gene: TRBJ2-1
CDR3aa: CASSRLVAGGWGNEQFF
CDR3nt: TGCGCCAGCAGCCGGTTGGTAGCGGGAGGGTGGGGCAATGAGCAGTTCTTC

v_gene: TRBV20-1
d_gene: TRBD1
abundance: many
j_gene: TRBJ1-2
CDR3aa: CSARETPGQGANGYTF
CDR3nt: TGCAGTGCTAGAGAGACCCCAGGACAGGGGGCGAATGGCTACACCTTC

v_gene: TRBV6-1
d_gene: TRBD1
abundance: medium-sized
j_gene: TRBJ2-7
CDR3aa: CASSRGTGRFGYEQYF
CDR3nt: TGTGCCAGCAGCCGCGGGACAGGGAGGTTTGGCTACGAGCAGTACTTC

v_gene: TRBV6-1
d_gene: -
abundance: medium-sized
j_gene: TRBJ2-1
CDR3aa: CASGRGGPYNEQFF
CDR3nt: TGTGCCAGCGGGAGAGGGGGACCGTACAATGAGCAGTTCTTC

v_gene: TRBV6-6
d_gene: -
abundance: medium-sized
j_gene: TRBJ2-1
CDR3aa: CASSYSGAHEQFF
CDR3nt: TGTGCCAGCAGTTACTCGGGGGCCCATGAGCAGTTCTTC

v_gene: TRBV19
d_gene: -
abundance: -
j_gene: TRBJ1-1
CDR3aa: CASTPTPGQSMNTEAFF
CDR3nt: TGTGCCAGTACCCCTACCCCGGGACAAAGCATGAACACTGAAGCTTTCTTT

v_gene: TRBV11-2
d_gene: TRBD2
abundance: -
j_gene: TRBJ2-5
CDR3aa: CASSLGLAKGGETQYF
CDR3nt: TGTGCCAGCAGCTTAGGACTAGCGAAAGGAGGAGAGACCCAGTACTTC

v_gene: TRBV19
d_gene: -
abundance: -
j_gene: TRBJ2-6
CDR3aa: CASSIGHSSGANVLTF
CDR3nt: TGTGCCAGTAGTATAGGCCACAGCTCTGGGGCCAACGTCCTGACTTTC

v_gene: TRBV3-1
d_gene: -
abundance: -
j_gene: TRBJ1-1
CDR3aa: CASSQAELGTEAFF
CDR3nt: TGTGCCAGCAGCCAAGCCGAACTGGGGACTGAAGCTTTCTTT

v_gene: TRBV7-2
d_gene: TRBD1
abundance: -
j_gene: TRBJ1-5
CDR3aa: CASSDGTARNQPQHF
CDR3nt: TGTGCCAGCAGTGATGGGACAGCACGGAATCAGCCCCAGCATTTT

v_gene: TRBV19
d_gene: -
abundance: many
j_gene: TRBJ1-1
CDR3aa: CASIPRGATEAFF
CDR3nt: TGTGCCAGTATCCCACGGGGGGCTACTGAAGCTTTCTTT

v_gene: TRBV7-9
d_gene: -
abundance: many
j_gene: TRBJ2-5
CDR3aa: CASSPKETQYF
CDR3nt: TGTGCCAGCAGCCCTAAAGAGACCCAGTACTTC